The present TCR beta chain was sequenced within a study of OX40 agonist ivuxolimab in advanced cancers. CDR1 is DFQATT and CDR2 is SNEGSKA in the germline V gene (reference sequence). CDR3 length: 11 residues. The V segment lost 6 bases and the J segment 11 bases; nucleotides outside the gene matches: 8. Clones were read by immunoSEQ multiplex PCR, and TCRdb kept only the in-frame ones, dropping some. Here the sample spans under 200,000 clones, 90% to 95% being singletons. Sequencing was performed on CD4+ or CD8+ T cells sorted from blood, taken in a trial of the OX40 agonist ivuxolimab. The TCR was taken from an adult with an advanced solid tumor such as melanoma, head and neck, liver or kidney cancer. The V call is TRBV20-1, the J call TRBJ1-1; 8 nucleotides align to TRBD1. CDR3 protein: CSARGQGEAFF. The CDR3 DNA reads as TGCAGTGCCCGAGGACAGGGCGAGGCTTTCTTT.